This T cell receptor beta chain originates from a study of monozygotic twins with inflammatory bowel disease. For each CDR3 protein, TCRdb gives one entry from its re-call of the 5' RACE reads, without DNA. Reported are 310,000 or so distinct CDR3 sequences; the ten largest clones contain 2% to 2.5%. This CDR3 has 15 residues. Per the germline V gene, CDR1 is LNHNV and CDR2 is YYDKDF (reference sequence). The origin of this receptor is a human donor with ulcerative colitis or Crohn's disease, or a healthy co-twin of an affected twin (not recorded which). Sequences were obtained from blood. The chain combines TRBV15 with TRBJ1-4. The CDR3 region is CATSRDPRLDEKLFF.